This TCR beta chain came from a study of T cells expressing NK-cell markers (TCRdb year 2020). About the full investigation: Eight or nine donors provided sorted CD3+CD56+NKG2C+, CD3+CD56+NKG2C- and CD3+CD56-NKG2C+ T-cell subsets, whose TCR beta-chain repertoires were profiled. Among the eight sequenced donors, seven were HCMV-seropositive and one was HCMV-seronegative. The eight sequenced donors were randomly selected healthy volunteers, three men and five women. The libraries were sequenced on Illumina HiSeq 2000/2500, MiSeq or NextSeq, producing 2 x 150 bp reads. Study-wide conclusions, independent of this receptor: In six donors, the dominant CD3+CD56+NKG2C+ clonotypes were among the top 10 CD8+ clonotypes and accounted for about 1.0-7.5% of CD8+ T cells. It remained unclear whether the expanded NKG2C-expressing T cell clones were specific for HCMV antigens. Those dominant clonotypes were again the most abundant among CD3+CD56-NKG2C+ cells in a handful of donors, at roughly 25-60.1%.

These reads were obtained on an Illumina HiSeq 2000. TCR beta cDNA libraries were prepared using 5'RACE template switching, which introduced a universal primer site and unique molecular identifiers. Priming for cDNA synthesis came from the TCR beta constant segment, and two successive PCR amplification steps followed. The source study handled its data this way. Reads were demultiplexed and grouped by UMI with MIGEC, and clonotypes were assembled and quantified with MiTCR. To remove erroneous sequences, TCR cDNA sequences were retained only when supported by two or more reads. Downstream repertoire analysis used the tcR package, and clonotypes were matched across fractions by CDR3 nucleotide sequence plus V segment. Antigen specificity was annotated against VDJdb with VDJmatch, allowing one amino acid substitution in CDR3. With the reads reprocessed by TCRdb, a single entry stands for each CDR3 protein sequence and no DNA is reported. TCRdb, not the authors, supplied the V and J calls. The sample's own table lists about 460,000 distinct CDR3 sequences. Over 1.3% of the sample is in the top ten clones.

Turning to this clonotype: Which antigen it targets is not known.

Measured from the cysteine to the phenylalanine, the CDR3 is 13 residues long. No DNA is listed. Reading the germline V gene (reference sequence) gives CDR1 LGHDT and CDR2 YNNKEL. HCMV serostatus was determined by detecting HCMV-specific IgG in serum with a commercial ELISA kit. Peripheral blood mononuclear cells were isolated from blood by Ficoll density gradient centrifugation. The sequenced material came from blood T cells: a sorted CD56 or NKG2C T cell subset, CD4+ or CD8+ T cells, or bulk PBMC T cells (not recorded which). This clonotype originated in a woman in her fifties or sixties in good health. Donor details come from another sample of the same person, matched by shared clones. This sequence uses TRBV3-1 and TRBJ2-5. The encoded CDR3 is CASSQEGIETQYF.